This TCR beta chain was documented in a study of OX40 agonist ivuxolimab in advanced cancers. Background on the whole study: Ivuxolimab, which targeted the costimulatory receptor OX40 (CD134), was an agonistic, fully human IgG2 monoclonal antibody. Intravenous ivuxolimab was administered to patients every 2 weeks at six dose levels: 0.01, 0.1, 0.3, 1.5, 3 and 10 mg/kg. Among the 52 dose-escalation patients, about 19 had hepatocellular carcinoma, approximately 15 melanoma, 9 renal cell carcinoma and 9 head and neck cancer. The dose-escalation cohort was about 83% male with a mean age of approximately 60 years, ranging from roughly 20 to 80. Patients were allowed to have had prior anti-PD-1, anti-PD-L1 or anti-CTLA-4 therapy, and approximately 40% of the dose-escalation patients had previously received checkpoint inhibitors. Partial responses occurred in three dose-escalation patients: two with cutaneous melanoma and one with hepatocellular carcinoma. Peripheral TCRbeta sequencing was intended to test whether TCR sequence diversity was altered and clonal T-cell expansion was caused by ivuxolimab. The paper covers the monotherapy dose-escalation part of the phase I ivuxolimab trial, which included N ≈ 50 patients.

V was cut back by 4 bases and J by 5 bases, leaving a gap of 15 bases between them. The CDR3, from cysteine to phenylalanine, totals 14 residues. Only CDR3 DNA remains: 42 bases, in frame from the first base. The germline V gene provides CDR1 SGHTA and CDR2 FQGTGA. Concerning this clone: No antigen is known for it. Base qualities are not at hand, and no much larger clone is one base apart.

Patients with a history of autoimmune disease or receiving systemic immunosuppression were excluded from the trial. In every dose cohort, peripheral blood was drawn for TCR sequencing at baseline, cycle 4 day 1, and cycle 7 day 1. Samples came from an open-label, multicenter, first-in-human phase I dose-escalation trial of ivuxolimab. The trial enrolled adults with locally advanced or metastatic head and neck squamous cell, hepatocellular, melanoma or renal cell carcinoma. Before TCR sequencing, CD4+ T cells and CD8+ T cells were sorted from peripheral blood as separate populations. Beyond this particular receptor, the publication reports: After ivuxolimab, CD8+ T cells had more expanded clones than CD4+ T cells on average. In partial responders in the 0.1-3.0 mg/kg groups, normalized peripheral clonal expansion was found to be among the lowest, especially among CD8+ T cells. Low levels of normalized T-cell clonal expansion were also shown by some nonresponding patients. The antigen specificity of the clonally expanded peripheral T cells was not determined. At doses from 0.1 to 3.0 mg/kg, clonal expansion was seen in both CD4+ and CD8+ blood T cells between baseline and week 6.

Genomic DNA was extracted from sorted cells for sequencing of the TCRbeta CDR3 region. TCRbeta CDR3 regions were sequenced using the immunoSEQ Assay. Drawn from immuneACCESS, this table holds only the in-frame rearrangements with V and J called that TCRdb kept. Clones are partly lost; checked studies trace under half to an unresolved V gene and leave the rest unexplained. The sample has about 36,000 clones on record, about 87% of them singletons. The top ten clones comprise less than 4.5% of the sample. This TCR derives from an adult with an advanced solid tumor such as melanoma, head and neck, liver or kidney cancer. The chain is assembled from TRBV7-3 and TRBJ2-7, with a tentative D gene TRBD1 over 5 matching bases. The sequences come from CD4+ or CD8+ T cells sorted from blood, collected in a trial of the OX40 agonist ivuxolimab. The sequenced DNA is TGTGCCAGCAGCTCCCTAGGGGCGATAGACGAGCAGTACTTC. Its translation is CASSSLGAIDEQYF. Here the CDR3 is joined to the reference TRBV7-3 and TRBJ2-7 genes, and the full variable domain is: GAGVSQTPSNKVTEKGKYVELRCDPISGHTALYWYRQSLGQGPEFLIYFQGTGAADDSGLPNDRFFAVRPEGSVSTLKIQRTERGDSAVYLCASSSLGAIDEQYFGPGTRLTVT.